The clone carrying this TCR beta chain was observed many times. The target antigen is unknown. An end of the junction does not agree with germline; a read error may underlie this. TCRdb recomputed calls from the 5' RACE reads with MiXCR, one row per CDR3 protein. This repertoire shows 230,000 or so distinct CDR3 sequences, approximately 6.3% found once; its top ten account for approximately 1.1%. This specimen belongs to a study of T cells after yellow fever vaccination. The CDR3 loop spans 14 amino acids. Germline-derived CDR1 and CDR2 are KGHSH and LQKENI. Overall study results and limits: At 95% to 97% for CD4 and about 88% for CD8, most primary-vaccination clones showed up again after the booster. Abundant clonotypes from the bulk population could get into FACS-sorted repertoires as contaminants. A limited proportion of clonotypes was detected within both the CD4 and CD8 compartments. Though weaker, the secondary response peaked faster, on day 5 versus 15.

J is TRBJ2-1 and V is TRBV18; 9 bases agree with TRBD2. The sequence derives from a man aged 25-45 years who received the YFV17D yellow fever vaccine. The material sequenced was CD4+ T cells sorted from PBMCs, taken on the day of the yellow fever booster vaccination. CDR3 residues: CASSPMGESGLAAF. Here the CDR3 DNA reads TGTGCCAGCTCACCAATGGGGGAATCGGGACTAGCCGCCTTC.